Listed below are T cell receptor beta chains from one sample, sequenced in a study of CD8+CD57+ T cells in acquired aplastic anemia. TCRdb reanalysed the reads using MiXCR and keeps one entry per CDR3 protein. The data hold 200,000 to 250,000 distinct CDR3 sequences, with roughly 35% observed a single time. Sequencing used sorted CD4+, CD8+, or CD8+CD57+ T cells (not recorded which) from PBMCs. These receptors were taken from a human donor in good health, serving as a control. The CDR3 runs from the conserved cysteine through the conserved F or W. A D gene is named only where the DNA matches it firmly. Rows give clone size only sometimes, using once, few, many, or a class for an expanded clone.

j_gene,abundance,d_gene,v_gene,CDR3aa,CDR3nt
TRBJ1-6,many,NA,TRBV7-3,CASSEGTVRSPLHF,TGTGCCAGCAGCGAGGGAACAGTCCGATCACCCCTCCACTTT
TRBJ2-1,NA,NA,TRBV2,CACSAKVGATSYNEQFF,TGTGCCTGCAGTGCTAAGGTGGGAGCGACCAGCTACAATGAGCAGTTCTTC
TRBJ2-7,NA,NA,TRBV5-4,CASSVTPALSYEQYF,TGTGCCAGCAGTGTGACACCAGCCCTCTCCTACGAGCAGTACTTC
TRBJ2-5,NA,NA,TRBV6-1,CASQISGGGRKTQYF,TGTGCCAGCCAAATTTCAGGGGGCGGGAGAAAGACCCAGTACTTC
TRBJ2-2,few,TRBD2,TRBV11-1,CASRFGSGTNTGELFF,TGTGCCAGCCGCTTCGGCAGCGGGACGAACACCGGGGAGCTGTTTTTT
TRBJ2-1,many,NA,TRBV20-1,CSAYRVNEQFF,TGCAGTGCCTACAGGGTCAATGAGCAGTTCTTC
TRBJ2-2,many,TRBD2,TRBV10-3,CATRRGTSGTKNTGELFF,TGTGCCACCCGACGCGGGACTAGCGGTACCAAGAACACCGGGGAGCTGTTTTTT
TRBJ1-6,NA,NA,TRBV12-3/TRBV12-4,CASSLLRVEGYSLGSPLHF,TGTGCCAGCAGTCTACTTAGGGTCGAGGGCTACTCTCTAGGTTCACCCCTCCACTTT
TRBJ1-1,NA,NA,TRBV10-3,CAISEFYTMNTEAFF,TGTGCCATCAGTGAATTCTACACGATGAACACTGAAGCTTTCTTT
TRBJ1-2,NA,TRBD1,TRBV29-1,CSVGQGWGYTF,TGCAGCGTCGGACAGGGCTGGGGCTACACCTTC